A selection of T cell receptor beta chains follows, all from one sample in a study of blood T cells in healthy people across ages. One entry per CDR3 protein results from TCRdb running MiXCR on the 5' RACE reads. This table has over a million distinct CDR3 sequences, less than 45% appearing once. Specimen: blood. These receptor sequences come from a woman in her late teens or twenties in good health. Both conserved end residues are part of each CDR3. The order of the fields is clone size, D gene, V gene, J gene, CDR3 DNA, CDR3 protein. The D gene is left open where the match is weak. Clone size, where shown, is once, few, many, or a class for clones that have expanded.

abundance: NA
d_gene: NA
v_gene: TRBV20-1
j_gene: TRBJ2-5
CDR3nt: TGCAGTGCCTATCGACAACCGCAAGAGACCCAGTACTTC
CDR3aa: CSAYRQPQETQYF

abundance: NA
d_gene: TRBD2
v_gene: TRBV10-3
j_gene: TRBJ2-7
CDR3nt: TGTGCCATCAGAAGTAGCGGGGGGCATTCCTACAATGAGCAGTACTTC
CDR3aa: CAIRSSGGHSYNEQYF

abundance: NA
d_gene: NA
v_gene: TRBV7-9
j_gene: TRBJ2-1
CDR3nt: TGTGCCAGCAGCGCAGACACGGGCAGCAATGAGCAGTTCTTC
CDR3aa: CASSADTGSNEQFF

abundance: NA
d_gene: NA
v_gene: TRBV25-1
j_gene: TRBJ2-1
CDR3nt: TGTGCCAGTGGCAATATGAATGAGCAGTTCTTC
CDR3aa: CASGNMNEQFF

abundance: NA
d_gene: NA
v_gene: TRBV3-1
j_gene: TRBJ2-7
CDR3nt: TGTGCCAGCAGCCTGGGACCGTATAGCTCCTACGAGCAGTACTTC
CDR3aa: CASSLGPYSSYEQYF

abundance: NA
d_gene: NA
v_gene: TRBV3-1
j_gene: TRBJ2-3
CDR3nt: TGTGCCAGCAGCCAAGATTCAGCGCGGGATACGCAGTATTTT
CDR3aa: CASSQDSARDTQYF

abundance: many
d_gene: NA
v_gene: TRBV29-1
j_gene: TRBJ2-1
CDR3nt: TGCAGCGCCCTACCAAACAATGAGCAGTTCTTC
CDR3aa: CSALPNNEQFF

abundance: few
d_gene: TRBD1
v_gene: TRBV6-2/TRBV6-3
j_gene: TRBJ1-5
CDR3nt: TGTGCCAGCAGTTCCCGGGACAGCCATCAGCCCCAGCATTTT
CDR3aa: CASSSRDSHQPQHF

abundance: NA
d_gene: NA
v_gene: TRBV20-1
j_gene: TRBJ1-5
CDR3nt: TGCAGTGCTGGCAGTCTGGGGAGGAACAATCAGCCCCAGCATTTT
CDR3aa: CSAGSLGRNNQPQHF

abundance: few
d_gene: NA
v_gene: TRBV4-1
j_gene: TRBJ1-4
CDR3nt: TGCGCCAGCAGCCGGGGAGGGTTCCTGATTAATGAAAAACTGTTTTTT
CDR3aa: CASSRGGFLINEKLFF

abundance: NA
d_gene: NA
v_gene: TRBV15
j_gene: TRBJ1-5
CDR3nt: TGTGCCACCAGCAGGTCTCTTGCTCTAGGTCAGCCCCAGCATTTT
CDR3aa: CATSRSLALGQPQHF

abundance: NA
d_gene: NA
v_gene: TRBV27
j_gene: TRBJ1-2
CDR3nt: TGTGCCAGCAGTCCGCAGGGAATTGACTATGGCTACATCTTC
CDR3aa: CASSPQGIDYGYIF

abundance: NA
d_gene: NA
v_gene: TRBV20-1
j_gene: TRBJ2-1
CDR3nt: TGCAGTGCTAGAGGAGCCGGGAGATCTGGGAATGAGCAGTTCTTC
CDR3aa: CSARGAGRSGNEQFF

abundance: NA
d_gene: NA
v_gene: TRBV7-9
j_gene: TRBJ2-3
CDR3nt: TGTGCCAGCAGCTCCACCGGGGACCGCACAGATACGCAGTATTTT
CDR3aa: CASSSTGDRTDTQYF

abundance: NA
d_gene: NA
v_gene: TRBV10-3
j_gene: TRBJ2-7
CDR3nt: TGTGCCATCAGTGAGGGTAGGAGCCTCTACGAGCAGTACTTC
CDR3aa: CAISEGRSLYEQYF

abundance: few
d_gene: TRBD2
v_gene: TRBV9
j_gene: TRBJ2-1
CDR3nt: TGTGCCAGTGCCGGGACTAGCGGGGGGGAAGAGTTCTTC
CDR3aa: CASAGTSGGEEFF

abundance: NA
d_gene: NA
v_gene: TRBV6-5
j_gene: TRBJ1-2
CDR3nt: TGTGCCAGCAGTTCCGGGACTCATGGCTACACCTTC
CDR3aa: CASSSGTHGYTF

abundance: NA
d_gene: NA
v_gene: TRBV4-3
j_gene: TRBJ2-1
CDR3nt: TGCGCCAGCAGCCAAGATTTGGGCCGAGGTACGGGAATAGGGAGCTCCTACAATGAGCAGTTCTTC
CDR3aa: CASSQDLGRGTGIGSSYNEQFF

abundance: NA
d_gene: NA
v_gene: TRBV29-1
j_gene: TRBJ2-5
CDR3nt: TGCAGCGTTGAAGGAGGATACAATGAGCAGTACTTC
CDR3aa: CSVEGGYNEQYF

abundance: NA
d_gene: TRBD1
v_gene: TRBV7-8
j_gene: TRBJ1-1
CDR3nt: TGTGCCAGCAGCCTAACAGGGGTCCCTAACACTGAAGCTTTCTTT
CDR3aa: CASSLTGVPNTEAFF

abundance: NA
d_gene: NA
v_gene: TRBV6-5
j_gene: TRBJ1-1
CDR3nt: TGTGCCAGCAGTTACGCGACTCAGTCCAGGGTCATGAACACTGAAGCTTTCTTT
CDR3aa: CASSYATQSRVMNTEAFF

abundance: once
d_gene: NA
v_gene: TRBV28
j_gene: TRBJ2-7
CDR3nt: TGTGCCAGCAACATCCGGGACAACTCCTACGAGCAGTACTTC
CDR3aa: CASNIRDNSYEQYF

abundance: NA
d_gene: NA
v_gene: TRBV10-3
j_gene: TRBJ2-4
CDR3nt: TGTGCCATCAGTGAAAGAAACATTCAGTACTTC
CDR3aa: CAISERNIQYF

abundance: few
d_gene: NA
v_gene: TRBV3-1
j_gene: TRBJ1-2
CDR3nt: TGTGCCAGCAGCCCCGGACATTCGAGAGGCTACACCTTC
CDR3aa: CASSPGHSRGYTF

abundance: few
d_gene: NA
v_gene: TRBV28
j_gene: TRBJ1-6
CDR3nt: TGTGCCAGCAGTGAAACAGGGACACCCCTCCACTTT
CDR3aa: CASSETGTPLHF

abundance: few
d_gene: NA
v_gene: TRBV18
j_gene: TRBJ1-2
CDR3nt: TGTGCCAGCTCACCTATCGGGGACTATGGCTACACCTTC
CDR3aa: CASSPIGDYGYTF

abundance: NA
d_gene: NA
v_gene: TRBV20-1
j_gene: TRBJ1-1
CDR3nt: TGCAGGAGTCTTGAGGGTACCACTGAAGCTTTCTTT
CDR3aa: CRSLEGTTEAFF

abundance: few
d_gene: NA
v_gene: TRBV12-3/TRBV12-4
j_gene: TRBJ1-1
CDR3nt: TGTGCCAGCAGACCGGGACCCCGGGACACTGAAGCTTTCTTT
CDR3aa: CASRPGPRDTEAFF

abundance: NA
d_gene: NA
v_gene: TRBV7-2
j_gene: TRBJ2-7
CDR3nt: TGTGCCAGCTCCCCCGATCGAGGCGAGCAGTACTTC
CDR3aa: CASSPDRGEQYF

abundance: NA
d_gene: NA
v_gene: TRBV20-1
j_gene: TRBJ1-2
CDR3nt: TGCAGTGCTATATCACAGGGTGACTATGGCTACACCTTC
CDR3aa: CSAISQGDYGYTF

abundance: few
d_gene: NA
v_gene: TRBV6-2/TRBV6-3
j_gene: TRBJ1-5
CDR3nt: TGTGCCAGCAGTTACTTCCGCAGGGGAAATTATAGCAATCAGCCCCAGCATTTT
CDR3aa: CASSYFRRGNYSNQPQHF

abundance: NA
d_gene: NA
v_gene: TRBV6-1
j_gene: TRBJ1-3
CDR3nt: TGTGCCAGCCGACGGGGGCTCGGAGGGCTCTCTGGAAACACCATATATTTT
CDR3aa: CASRRGLGGLSGNTIYF

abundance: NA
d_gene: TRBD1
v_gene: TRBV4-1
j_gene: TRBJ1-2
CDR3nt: TGCGCCAGCAGCCAAGTATTGCCGGGACAGCGTTCTTTCTATGGCTACACCTTC
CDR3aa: CASSQVLPGQRSFYGYTF